Below are 27 T cell receptor beta chains sequenced from a single sample in a study of shared clonotypes between healthy human individuals. Assay: immunoSEQ multiplex PCR; the TCRdb copy retains only in-frame clones and omits some. The sample yields about half a million clones, 81% seen once. The sequenced sample was PBMCs. Receptors were obtained from a woman aged 40 to 50 in good health. Some clones in this sample may be carry-over from other donors' samples.

The V call is TRBV19, the J call TRBJ1-5; 9 bases agree with TRBD1. Germline V gene lookup returns CDR1 LNHDA and CDR2 SQIVND (reference sequence). J was trimmed by 4 bases and V by 3 bases; bases with no gene match: 7. The CDR3 spans 16 residues. The CDR3: CASSISTGTGNQPQHF. CDR3 sequence (DNA): TGTGCCAGTAGTATCTCTACGGGGACAGGGAATCAGCCCCAGCATTTT. Drawing the rest from reference TRBV19 and TRBJ1-5, the complete variable domain is DGGITQSPKYLFRKEGQNVTLSCEQNLNHDAMYWYRQDPGQGLRLIYYSQIVNDFQKGDIAEGYSVSREKKESFPLTVTSAQKNPTAFYLCASSISTGTGNQPQHFGDGTRLSIL.

Notes on this clone: At one end, the junction sequence differs from germline, possibly due to a read error. The chain employs TRBV7-9 and TRBJ2-1, with 7 bases lining up with TRBD2. This CDR3 spans 17 amino acids. Germline-derived CDR1 and CDR2 are SEHNR and FQNEAQ (reference sequence). Written as DNA, the CDR3 is TGTGCCAGCACCTTATTGGGAGGGACTCTAACCTACAATGAGCAGTTCTTC. Translated: CASTLLGGTLTYNEQFF.

This chain joins TRBV15 and TRBJ2-3, with 8 nucleotides matching TRBD2. The trim removed 4 bases at V and 2 bases at J, leaving 2 bases unmatched. CDR1 and CDR2 from the germline V gene are LNHNV and YYDKDF (reference sequence). This CDR3 spans 14 amino acids. The CDR3: CATSIAGPTDTQYF. The DNA of the CDR3 is TGTGCCACCAGCATAGCGGGACCCACAGATACGCAGTATTTT.

The table lists this clone with a count of one. The V call is TRBV6-5, the J call TRBJ1-2, with TRBD1 matching 7 bases. Looked up from germline, CDR1 is MNHEY and CDR2 is SVGAGI. V gave up 3 bases and J gave up 4 bases; unmatched junction bases: 8. The CDR3 has 15 residues. The CDR3 region has the DNA TGTGCCAGCAGTTATTCGCCCCGGGACAGCTATGGCTACACCTTC. This sequence encodes CASSYSPRDSYGYTF.

This clone was detected only once. This may stem from a read error, because a much larger clone lies one nucleotide away. Within the sample, other DNA sequences also encode this same CDR3. This sequence joins TRBV7-2 and TRBJ2-3; 7 nucleotides line up with TRBD2. The CDR3 is 16 residues long. The J segment lost 1 base and the V segment lost 0 bases, leaving 4 bases of the junction unmatched. CDR1 is SGHTA, CDR2 FQGNSA, per germline. CDR3 coding DNA: TGTGCCAGCAGCTTAGCTGGTACTAGCGGCACAGATACGCAGTATTTT. Its translation: CASSLAGTSGTDTQYF.

The V and J genes are TRBV28 and TRBJ1-2; D not certain. In germline, CDR1 is MDHEN, CDR2 SYDVKM. The CDR3 extends over 12 amino acids. The ends were cut back, 6 bases at V and 6 bases at J, with 11 bases in the middle. The CDR3 nucleotides read TGTGCCAGCAGCCGCCCGGGGAATGGCTACACCTTC. It specifies CASSRPGNGYTF.

This chain uses TRBV18 with TRBJ2-5, with 14 bases that match TRBD2. After removal of 4 bases from V and 5 bases from J, the junction contained 18 bases not matched to a gene. This CDR3 is built from 20 residues. Germline CDR1 reads KGHSH; CDR2 reads LQKENI. The CDR3 loop reads CASSLLHPGTSGSEEETQYF. The CDR3 DNA follows: TGTGCCAGCTCACTGCTCCACCCTGGGACTAGCGGGAGTGAGGAGGAGACCCAGTACTTC. Using reference TRBV18 and TRBJ2-5 for the parts outside the CDR3, the full variable domain is NAGVMQNPRHLVRRRGQEARLRCSPMKGHSHVYWYRQLPEEGLKFMVYLQKENIIDESGMPKERFSAEFPKEGPSILRIQQVVRGDSAAYFCASSLLHPGTSGSEEETQYFGPGTRLLVL.

The rearrangement links TRBV5-1 to TRBJ2-5; 13 bases are a match to TRBD2. The CDR3 covers 18 residues. With V trimmed by 4 bases and J by 2 bases, 11 bases remained unmatched. The V gene's germline CDR1 is SGHRS and CDR2 YFSETQ. The CDR3: CASSPGLAGVGTQETQYF. The DNA of the CDR3 is TGCGCCAGCAGCCCCGGACTAGCGGGAGTTGGGACACAAGAGACCCAGTACTTC.

The chain combines TRBV7-2 with TRBJ2-7, with TRBD1 matching over 9 bases. This CDR3 region has 15 residues. V lost 5 bases to trimming and J lost 4 bases; unmatched junction nucleotides: 9. CDR1 is SGHTA and CDR2 is FQGNSA in the germline V gene. CDR3 bases: TGTGCCAGCAGCCAAGGACAGGGGCGTATGTACGAGCAGTACTTC. It encodes CASSQGQGRMYEQYF.

This chain joins TRBV5-1 and TRBJ1-4, with 7 bases matching TRBD1. CDR1 is SGHRS and CDR2 is YFSETQ in the germline V gene. The CDR3 sequence is 16 residues long. J was trimmed by 4 bases and V by 2 bases; bases with no gene match: 8. Written as DNA, the CDR3 is TGCGCCAGCAGCTTCCCAAATCGGGACAGTAATGAAAAACTGTTTTTT. Translated, it gives CASSFPNRDSNEKLFF.

This chain joins TRBV10-3 and TRBJ2-7, with D uncertain. Germline assignment: CDR1 ENHRY and CDR2 SYGVKD. The CDR3 has 14 amino acids. Trimming took off 2 bases at V and 7 bases at J, with 15 bases between the two ends. Here the CDR3 DNA reads TGTGCCATCAGTGAGGGACCAATTGGCGAGGAGCAGTACTTC. Encoded protein: CAISEGPIGEEQYF.

The CDR3 region is CASRALQNTEAFF. In DNA, the CDR3 is TGTGCCAGCAGAGCCCTACAGAACACTGAAGCTTTCTTT. The chain recombines TRBV2 with TRBJ1-1; unclear D gene. Germline-derived CDR1 and CDR2 are SNHLY and FYNNEI. Trimming stripped 6 bases from V and 1 base from J, with 9 bases between. The CDR3 covers 13 residues.

This sequence joins TRBV7-8 and TRBJ2-7; 8 positions agree with TRBD1. The CDR3 consists of 15 residues. Germline values: CDR1 SGHVS, CDR2 FQNEAQ. Trimming cost V 3 bases and J 0 bases; bases outside gene matches: 4. This chain's CDR3 is CASSFRDRTSYEQYF. Here the CDR3 DNA reads TGTGCCAGCAGCTTCCGGGACAGGACCTCCTACGAGCAGTACTTC.

The CDR3 sequence is CASARQALRGAYEQYF. CDR3 sequence (DNA): TGTGCCAGCGCAAGACAGGCCCTTCGAGGGGCATACGAGCAGTACTTC. The chain recombines TRBV28 with TRBJ2-7; D may be TRBD1 (6 bases). V lost 8 bases and J 4 bases, leaving 24 bases between the germline ends. The germline gives CDR1 MDHEN, CDR2 SYDVKM. There are 16 residues in the CDR3.

The table lists this clone with many counts. Additional DNA sequences in this sample encode the identical CDR3. The V call is TRBV5-1, the J call TRBJ2-1, with D perhaps assigned TRBD1 or TRBD2 (5 bases each). The germline V and J ends were trimmed by 4 bases and 9 bases, with 17 bases remaining between them. The CDR3 is made up of 14 amino acids. The germline CDR1 and CDR2 sequences are SGHRS and YFSETQ. The CDR3 loop reads CASSGPGTVVEQFF. The CDR3, as DNA: TGCGCCAGCAGCGGCCCCGGGACGGTGGTTGAGCAGTTCTTC.

V and J are TRBV6-1 and TRBJ2-7; 11 nucleotides align to TRBD2. In germline, CDR1 is MNHNS, CDR2 SASEGT. Germline trimming cut 2 bases from V and 3 bases from J; bases unmatched to any gene: 12. The CDR3 contains 18 residues. CDR3 bases: TGTGCCAGCAGTGAAACCTCGGGGGTAGCGGGAGGGGACTACGAGCAGTACTTC. It yields the protein CASSETSGVAGGDYEQYF.

In its sample, this clone was seen a few times. The rearrangement joins TRBV5-6 to TRBJ1-3; the D gene is possibly TRBD1 (6 bases). V was pared by 4 bases and J by 0 bases, with 11 bases between. This CDR3 region has 15 residues. Germline lookup yields CDR1 SGHDT and CDR2 YYEEEE. The CDR3 bases are TGTGCCAGCAGCGCCCGGGACACCTCTGGAAACACCATATATTTT. Protein: CASSARDTSGNTIYF.

This clone came up many times. J is TRBJ2-7 and V is TRBV2; possibly TRBD2 for D (6 bases). CDR1 and CDR2 (germline): SNHLY, FYNNEI. V was pared by 7 bases and J by 4 bases, with 17 bases between. The CDR3 is made up of 14 amino acids. The CDR3 loop reads CASNLRAGRYEQYF. In DNA, the CDR3 is TGTGCCAGCAACCTCAGGGCGGGAAGGTACGAGCAGTACTTC.

The rearrangement links TRBV10-2 to TRBJ2-7; the match to TRBD2 covers 10 bases. Looked up from germline, CDR1 is WSHSY and CDR2 is SAAADI. The trim removed 0 bases at V and 6 bases at J, leaving 5 bases unmatched. The CDR3 totals 15 residues. The CDR3 bases are TGCGCCAGCAGTGAGTCGGCTAGCGGGAGTGGCGAGCAGTACTTC. Translated: CASSESASGSGEQYF.

The V gene is TRBV6-5, the J gene TRBJ2-7; D ambiguous. Germline V gives CDR1 MNHEY, CDR2 SVGAGI. The V end lost 0 bases, the J end lost 2 bases, and 11 bases lay between the germline ends. This CDR3 has 15 amino acids. CDR3 nucleotide sequence: TGTGCCAGCAGTTACTCGGGGTTTCTCACCTACGAGCAGTACTTC. Residues: CASSYSGFLTYEQYF.

The chain carries TRBV4-1 and TRBJ2-1; 10 bases map to TRBD2. The CDR3 extends over 18 amino acids. Trimming took 1 base from V and 0 from J; bases not matched to a gene: 6. Germline values: CDR1 MGHRA, CDR2 YSYEKL. In nucleotides, the CDR3 is TGCGCCAGCAGCCAAGCAGCGGGAGGGTTAAGCTCCTACAATGAGCAGTTCTTC. Translated, it gives CASSQAAGGLSSYNEQFF.

As to this clone: A junction boundary mismatches the germline segment, possibly from a read error. The chain carries TRBV2 and TRBJ2-1; D gene unclear. CDR3 size: 13 residues. Germline V CDR1 and CDR2: SNHLY, FYNNEI. The CDR3 nucleotides read TGTGCCAGCTCTGTCGGCCCCTACAATGGGCAGTTCTTC. This gives the protein CASSVGPYNGQFF.

On this clone: The junction differs from germline at one of its ends, possibly a read error. J is TRBJ2-1 and V is TRBV6-4; 10 positions match TRBD2. The length of the CDR3 is 15 residues. CDR1 is MRHNA, CDR2 SNTAGT, per germline. This chain's CDR3 is CAGSDSAGGNNGQFF. In DNA, the CDR3 is TGTGCCGGCAGTGACTCAGCGGGAGGGAATAATGGGCAGTTCTTC.

This rearrangement joins TRBV7-2 to TRBJ2-6; D is undetermined. This CDR3 contains 16 residues. The V end was cut by 5 bases, the J end by 0 bases, with 11 bases between. Germline CDR1 is SGHTA and CDR2 is FQGNSA. The CDR3 loop reads CASSIDPASGANVLTF. CDR3 nucleotides: TGTGCCAGCAGCATCGATCCCGCCTCTGGGGCCAACGTCCTGACTTTC. The full variable domain, completed using reference TRBV7-2 and TRBJ2-6, is GAGVSQSPSNKVTEKGKDVELRCDPISGHTALYWYRQSLGQGLEFLIYFQGNSAPDKSGLPSDRFSAERTGGSVSTLTIQRTQQEDSAVYLCASSIDPASGANVLTFGAGSRLTVL.

The CDR3 region has the DNA TGTGCCTGGAGTAGGGACAGGGTCTTTACGCCGAATACGACGGGAGGAGAGCAGTACTTC. Its protein product is CAWSRDRVFTPNTTGGEQYF. This sequence joins TRBV30 and TRBJ2-7; 9 bases fit TRBD1. The CDR3 has 20 amino acids. Germline V gives CDR1 GTSNPN, CDR2 SVGIG (reference sequence). V was clipped by 2 bases and J by 7 bases; unmatched bases: 27. Full variable domain (rest looked up from reference TRBV30 and TRBJ2-7): SQTIHQWPATLVQPVGSPLSLECTVEGTSNPNLYWYRQAAGRGLQLLFYSVGIGQISSEVPQNLSASRPQDRQFILSSKKLLLSDSGFYLCAWSRDRVFTPNTTGGEQYFGPGTRLTVT.

This sequence joins TRBV28 and TRBJ1-3; the match to TRBD1 covers 7 bases. This CDR3 comprises 15 residues. The V and J ends lost 6 bases and 0 bases, in that order; junction bases with no gene match: 5. CDR1 MDHEN and CDR2 SYDVKM come from the germline V gene. The CDR3 DNA follows: TGTGCCAGCAGCCCCGCAGGGGGCTCTGGAAACACCATATATTTT. Translated, it gives CASSPAGGSGNTIYF.

The rearrangement links TRBV28 to TRBJ1-2; 10 nucleotides line up with TRBD1. The CDR3 length is 14 residues. Germline V gives CDR1 MDHEN, CDR2 SYDVKM. V was clipped by 4 bases and J by 6 bases; unmatched bases: 5. The CDR3 DNA reads TGTGCCAGCAGTTCAGGACAGGGGGGCCATGGCTACACCTTC. Residues: CASSSGQGGHGYTF.